This TCR beta chain was obtained from a study of patients and donors after allogeneic stem cell transplantation. TCRdb recomputed calls from the RT-PCR reads with MiXCR, one row per CDR3 protein. The repertoire holds 90,000 to 120,000 distinct CDR3 sequences, with 35% as singletons. Trimming cost V 2 bases and J 5 bases; bases outside gene matches: 9. The germline CDR1 and CDR2 sequences are SGDLS and YYNGEE. The length of the CDR3 is 16 residues. V is TRBV9 and J is TRBJ2-5; 10 positions match TRBD1. This clonotype was obtained from a human donor who was either an allogeneic HSCT recipient or a stem cell or donor lymphocyte infusion donor (not recorded which). It is not recorded whose cells these are; they may come from a transplant donor. Sample: blood, either unsorted or a sorted T cell fraction (not recorded which). The CDR3 loop reads CASSVWTGGPGETQYF. The CDR3 DNA sequence: TGTGCCAGCAGCGTCTGGACAGGGGGACCGGGGGAGACCCAGTACTTC.